This is a list of T cell receptor beta chains from one sample in a study of blood T cell repertoires in COVID-19. Libraries were prepared by immunoSEQ multiplex PCR; TCRdb keeps only in-frame clonotypes and omits some of them. The repertoire holds 390,000 or so clones, with about nine tenths as singletons. Sample: peripheral blood. The receptors come from a woman younger than 45 with active or convalescent COVID-19. CDR3s include the opening cysteine and the closing phenylalanine or tryptophan. Each record gives: V gene, D gene, J gene, clone size, CDR3 DNA, CDR3 protein. The D gene is left open where the match is weak. A clone size is listed for some rows: how often the clone was seen (once, few, many), or a class if it is expanded.

TRBV5-1	TRBD2	TRBJ2-7	NA	TGCGCCAGCAGGATCGGTGCGGGAGGGCCGAATGAGCAGTACTTC	CASRIGAGGPNEQYF
TRBV28	NA	TRBJ2-2	NA	TGTGCCAGCAGCCCCGGGAGAATGATCGGGGAGCTGTTTTTT	CASSPGRMIGELFF
TRBV6-1	NA	TRBJ1-2	NA	TGTGCCAGCAGTGCCCAGGGTGACGTCGCTAACTATGGCTACACCTTC	CASSAQGDVANYGYTF
TRBV4-1	NA	TRBJ1-5	NA	NA	CASSPLSFGPGGNQPQHF
TRBV29-1	TRBD1	TRBJ1-4	NA	TGCAGCGTTGAAGACCCGGACAGGGGGAATGAAAAACTGTTTTTT	CSVEDPDRGNEKLFF
TRBV19	NA	TRBJ1-4	NA	TGTGCCAGTAGTATTGGTCAGGGTCGGATCGCAACTAATGAAAAACTGTTTTTT	CASSIGQGRIATNEKLFF
TRBV6-5	TRBD1	TRBJ2-5	once	TGTGCCAGCAGTTACGGGACAGGGCGTGAAGAGACCCAGTACTTC	CASSYGTGREETQYF
TRBV7-7	NA	TRBJ1-2	NA	TGTGCCAGCAGCCCGAGCGGGCCGAACTATGGCTACACCTTC	CASSPSGPNYGYTF
TRBV28	TRBD1	TRBJ1-2	NA	TGTGCCAGCAGTTTGGCTTGGGACAGCTCTGGCTACACCTTC	CASSLAWDSSGYTF
TRBV19	NA	TRBJ1-2	NA	TGTGCCAGTACCACTCGCCGTAGGGGTGGCTACACCTTC	CASTTRRRGGYTF
TRBV3-1/TRBV3-2	NA	TRBJ1-1	NA	TGTGCCAGCAGCCAACAGGGGCTGGGTGAAGCTTTCTTT	CASSQQGLGEAFF
TRBV28	NA	TRBJ1-1	few	TGTGCCAGCAGTTTATTATTGGGAGCAGATGAAGCTTTCTTT	CASSLLLGADEAFF
TRBV19	NA	TRBJ2-5	NA	TGTGCCAGTAGGATGTTCGCGGGGCAAGAGACCCAGTACTTC	CASRMFAGQETQYF
TRBV4-2	TRBD2	TRBJ2-1	NA	TGTGCCAGCAGCCAAGCGGGGGGGTCCTACAATGAGCAGTTCTTC	CASSQAGGSYNEQFF
TRBV3-1/TRBV3-2	TRBD1	TRBJ1-4	NA	TGTGCCAGCAGTCAGGGGGTTGCAACTAATGAAAAACTGTTTTTT	CASSQGVATNEKLFF
TRBV19	NA	TRBJ1-5	NA	TGTGCCAGTACCACCTTCCGGGACGGAGGGTTTGGGAATCAGCCCCAGCATTTT	CASTTFRDGGFGNQPQHF
TRBV6-5	NA	TRBJ1-2	NA	TGTGCCAGCACCGGCGAGGCCCCGCGCTTTGGTGGCTACACCTTC	CASTGEAPRFGGYTF
TRBV27	TRBD1	TRBJ1-1	NA	TGTGCCAGCCGTGACAGGGGGTGGAACACTGAAGCTTTCTTT	CASRDRGWNTEAFF
TRBV2	NA	TRBJ1-6	NA	TGTGCCAGCAGTGCCGACAGTAATTCACCCCTCCACTTT	CASSADSNSPLHF
TRBV5-1	NA	TRBJ2-2	NA	TGCGCCAGCAGCTTGTCGGGAACCGGGGAGCTGTTTTTT	CASSLSGTGELFF
TRBV5-6	NA	TRBJ1-5	NA	TGTGCCAGCAGCTCCCGAGGAGGGATTGGTCAGCCCCAGCATTTT	CASSSRGGIGQPQHF
TRBV4-2	TRBD2	TRBJ2-3	NA	TGTGCCAGCAGCCAAGCCCCTCAAGGGGCTAGCGGTAGCACAGATACGCAGTATTTT	CASSQAPQGASGSTDTQYF
TRBV12-3/TRBV12-4	NA	TRBJ2-3	NA	TGTGCCAGCAGTTTAATGGGGCCAGATACGCAGTATTTT	CASSLMGPDTQYF